This record concerns one T cell receptor beta chain sequence. This clone has a single count. The clone's antigen remains unknown. Base qualities are not provided; no much larger clone lies one nucleotide away. The sample belongs to a study of shared clonotypes between healthy human individuals (dated by TCRdb to about 2020). Background for the entire study: The cohort included a few men and a couple of women between 18 and 49 years of age. Per donor, three plates each were used for CD4 naive and CD4 memory, two for CD8 naive, and one for CD8 memory. The study deeply sequenced blood TCR repertoires of 5 or 6 healthy adults to estimate repertoire size and the extent of clonotype sharing between individuals. Different laboratories and diverse techniques were used to prepare libraries and sequence TCR repertoires, to increase sequencing depth and limit assay-specific biases. Each donor's leukapheresis produced roughly between roughly 0.85 and 9.5 billion PBMCs. The study at large found these results: Sampling was restricted to blood, and TCR repertoires in tissues likely differ from the TCR repertoires found in blood. The small number of donors limited the genetic and exposure-history diversity represented. Pairwise subsampling indicated that sequencing depth was expected to affect the degree of clonotype sharing among donors. Rarefaction of sorted-subset datasets indicated incomplete sequencing despite the large sequencing depth. Across a few donors, around 5.4% of naive CD4, more than 3% of naive CD8, 2.3% of memory CD4, and roughly 0.4% of memory CD8 clonotypes were shared. Clonotypes shared by all four sorted-subset donors showed higher generation probabilities than non-shared clonotypes. Estimated clonotype richness was generally larger for naive than for memory subsets.

The germline V gene (reference sequence) gives CDR1 as MNHEY and CDR2 as SMNVEV. The germline V end is reduced by 6 bases and the J end by 5 bases; junction bases left unmatched: 8. From the cysteine through the phenylalanine, the CDR3 covers 16 amino acids. Solely the CDR3 DNA is kept, with 48 bases framed from the first base. Using the deep immunoSEQ assay, multiplex PCR amplified TCR CDR3 regions from genomic DNA. Genomic DNA extracted from each cell subset was distributed evenly over all wells of several immunoSEQ 96-well plates, and each plate served as one replicate. For sorted subsets, each replicate PCR was loaded with about 200 ng genomic DNA, equivalent to about 30,000 T cell genomes. Purified libraries were quantified with a Qubit 3.0 fluorometer, sized on a Bioanalyzer 2100, and re-quantified with the KAPA Library Quantification kit. Each immunoSEQ 96-well plate was sequenced on its own single-read 150-cycle Illumina NextSeq 550 flow cell. The study's own analysis went as follows. Because only junctional sequences without quality scores were contained in the immunoSEQ output, filtering matching that applied to full-length reads could not be performed. Sequences were annotated with PyIR, a Python wrapper for IgBLAST v1.9, and V/J genes and CDR3 were assigned using IMGT germline references. Reads were removed for weak V/J assignments (E-value above 1e-6), missing CDR3, stop codons, out-of-frame junctions, or ambiguous translated residues. A V3J clonotype was defined by an identical inferred V gene, J gene, and CDR3 amino acid sequence. Percentage overlap between repertoires was computed as shared unique clonotypes divided by the size of the smaller repertoire. Three approaches were used to assess repertoire richness: RTK rarefaction, the Chao1 estimator, and Recon v2.1 estimates of unobserved clonotypes. Generation probabilities were computed with OLGA for all TCRbeta clonotypes obtained by the gDNA method from four donors. TCRdb retrieved this table from immuneACCESS and kept in-frame rearrangements only. Not all clones are present; in checked studies, unresolved V genes account for under half, and no reason is known for the remainder. V, J and clone size reflect that table, while D and trimming were determined from the DNA. In all, the sample holds 650,000 to 750,000 clones, and about three quarters of those were seen once. Of the sample, less than 2% falls within the top ten clones.

Donors were healthy HIV-negative adults with no recently reported acute infections or vaccinations. Every donor was a Caucasian adult residing in Nashville, Tennessee, USA. Magnetic negative selection was used to enrich CD4+ T cells, after which naive cells were positively selected on CD45RA and the negative fraction became the memory subset. Blood was obtained by leukapheresis, after which PBMCs were separated by Ficoll-Histopaque density gradient centrifugation and cryopreserved in liquid nitrogen vapor phase. Analytical flow cytometry was used to check the purity and quantity of each magnetically sorted T cell population. Genomic DNA was isolated from every sorted fraction and measured by UV absorbance on a Nanodrop 2000c.

Sequencing was done on a sample of memory CD4+ T cells sorted from blood. Taken with the paper, the label for cell subset or site translates to: CD45RA-negative fraction. The chain uses TRBV27 and TRBJ2-2, and 11 bases in between align with TRBD2. The receptor's source is a woman aged 30 to 39 in good health. The CDR3 protein is CASRPGIAGGTGELFF. The DNA is as follows: TGTGCCAGCAGACCCGGGATAGCGGGAGGGACCGGGGAGCTGTTTTTT.